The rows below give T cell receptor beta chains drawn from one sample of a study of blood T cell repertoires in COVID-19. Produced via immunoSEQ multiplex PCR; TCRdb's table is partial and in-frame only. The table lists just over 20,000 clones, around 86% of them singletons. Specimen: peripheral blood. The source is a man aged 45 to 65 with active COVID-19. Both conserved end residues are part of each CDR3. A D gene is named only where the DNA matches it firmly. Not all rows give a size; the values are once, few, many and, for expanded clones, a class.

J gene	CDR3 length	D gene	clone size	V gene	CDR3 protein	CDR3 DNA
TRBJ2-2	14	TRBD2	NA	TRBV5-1	CASSLSGGTGELFF	TGCGCCAGCAGCTTGTCGGGGGGCACCGGGGAGCTGTTTTTT
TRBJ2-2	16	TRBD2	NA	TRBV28	CAPFGGTEHLHRGAVF	TGTGCCCCCTTCGGGGGGACCGAACACCTACACCGGGGAGCTGTTTTT
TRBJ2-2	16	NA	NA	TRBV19	CASSIVGPEVAGELFF	TGTGCCAGTAGTATAGTGGGCCCGGAGGTCGCCGGGGAGCTGTTTTTT
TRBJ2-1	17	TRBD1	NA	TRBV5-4	CASSLSVGQGAYNEQFF	TGTGCCAGCAGCTTGTCAGTGGGACAGGGGGCTTACAATGAGCAGTTCTTC
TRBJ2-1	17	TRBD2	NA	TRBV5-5	CASSRTSPRGSYNEQFF	TGTGCCAGCAGTCGGACTAGCCCCCGCGGCTCCTACAATGAGCAGTTCTTC
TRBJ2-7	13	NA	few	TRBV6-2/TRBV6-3	CASSYQDIDEQYF	TGTGCCAGCAGTTACCAGGACATCGACGAGCAGTACTTC
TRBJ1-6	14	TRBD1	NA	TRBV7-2	CASSSDRGNSPLHF	TGTGCCAGCAGCTCGGACAGGGGGAATTCACCCCTCCACTTT
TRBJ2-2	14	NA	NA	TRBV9	CASSVLGDTGELFF	TGTGCCAGCAGCGTACTCGGGGACACCGGGGAGCTGTTTTTT
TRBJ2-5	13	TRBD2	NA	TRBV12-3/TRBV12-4	CATGLAGDPAQYF	TGTGCCACCGGCCTAGCGGGGGATCCTGCCCAGTACTTC
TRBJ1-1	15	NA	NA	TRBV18	CASSPYSTGNTEAFF	TGTGCCAGCTCACCTTATTCGACAGGTAACACTGAAGCTTTCTTT
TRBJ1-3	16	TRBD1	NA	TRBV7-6	CASSYRGTGNGNTIYF	TGTGCCAGCAGCTACCGCGGGACAGGGAATGGAAACACCATATATTTT
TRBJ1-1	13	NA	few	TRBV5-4	CASSGGLVTEAFF	TGTGCCAGCAGTGGGGGGTTGGTCACTGAAGCTTTCTTT
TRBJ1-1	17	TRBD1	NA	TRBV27	CASSPIGQGGLNTEAFF	TGTGCCAGCAGTCCCATAGGACAGGGTGGTCTGAACACTGAAGCTTTCTTT
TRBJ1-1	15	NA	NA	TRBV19	CASKRGTRGSPEAFF	TGTGCCAGTAAACGGGGAACCCGGGGAAGTCCTGAAGCTTTCTTT
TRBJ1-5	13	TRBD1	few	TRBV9	CASSVSDRGPQHF	TGTGCCAGCAGCGTATCGGACAGGGGGCCCCAGCATTTT
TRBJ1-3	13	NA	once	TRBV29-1	CSAGTGIGNTIYF	TGCAGCGCTGGAACAGGGATAGGAAACACCATATATTTT
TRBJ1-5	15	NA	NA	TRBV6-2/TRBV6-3	CASSYSTGAGQPQHF	TGTGCCAGCAGTTACTCGACCGGTGCGGGGCAGCCCCAGCATTTT
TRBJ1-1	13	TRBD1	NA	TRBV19	CASTLTGDTEAFF	TGTGCCAGTACCCTGACAGGGGACACTGAAGCTTTCTTT
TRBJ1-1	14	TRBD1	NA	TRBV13	CASSSGQLNTEAFF	TGTGCCAGCAGCTCGGGACAGCTGAACACTGAAGCTTTCTTT
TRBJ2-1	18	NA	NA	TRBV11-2	CASRSIKRLKSSYNEQFF	TGTGCCAGCAGATCCATAAAGCGGCTCAAGAGCTCCTACAATGAGCAGTTCTTC
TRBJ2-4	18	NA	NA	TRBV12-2	CASRPTRGDTLDKNIQYF	TGTGCAAGTCGCCCAACCCGCGGGGATACGTTAGACAAAAACATTCAGTACTTC
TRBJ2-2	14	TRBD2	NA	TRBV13	CASATPGGRGELFF	TGTGCCAGCGCCACTCCGGGGGGACGCGGGGAGCTGTTTTTT
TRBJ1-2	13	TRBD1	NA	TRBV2	CASSAQGAGGYTF	TGTGCCAGCAGCGCACAGGGGGCGGGCGGCTACACCTTC
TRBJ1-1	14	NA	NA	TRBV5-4	CASSFQGSLTEAFF	TGTGCCAGCAGCTTCCAGGGTAGTTTAACTGAAGCTTTCTTT
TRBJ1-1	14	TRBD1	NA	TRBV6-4	CASSSSRGQTEAFF	TGTGCCAGCAGTTCATCAAGGGGACAGACTGAAGCTTTCTTT
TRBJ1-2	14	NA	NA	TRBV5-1	CASRSDSGVHGYTF	TGCGCCAGCAGATCCGACTCCGGGGTCCATGGCTACACCTTC
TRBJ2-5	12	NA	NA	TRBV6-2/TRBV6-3	CASSYGSETQYF	TGTGCCAGCAGTTATGGGAGCGAGACCCAGTACTTC
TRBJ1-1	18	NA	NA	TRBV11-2	CASSRRSGGGPLNTEAFF	TGTGCCAGCAGTCGACGGTCCGGTGGGGGCCCCTTGAACACTGAAGCTTTCTTT
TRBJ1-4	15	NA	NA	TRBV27	CASSLIGTPNEKLFF	TGTGCCAGCAGTTTGATCGGGACACCTAATGAAAAACTGTTTTTT
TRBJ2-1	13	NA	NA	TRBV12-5	CASGLSTINEQFF	TGTGCTAGTGGTTTGAGCACCATCAATGAGCAGTTCTTC